The entry below describes one T cell receptor beta chain. Measured with immunoSEQ multiplex PCR; TCRdb has only the in-frame clones, and not every one. The table records more than 200,000 clones, 90% of them present only once. The data were taken from a study of cytomegalovirus exposure and HLA in healthy donors. Germline CDR1 SNHLY, CDR2 FYNNEI. Trimming took off 2 bases at V and 0 bases at J, with 5 bases between the two ends. CDR3 length: 15 amino acids. The TCR sequence derives from a woman between 25 and 40 years old in good health and CMV-seronegative. This chain connects TRBV2 to TRBJ2-6; the D is unclear. Source material: PBMCs. The DNA of the CDR3 is TGTGCCAGCAGTGAATCTATCTCTGGGGCCAACGTCCTGACTTTC. Its protein is CASSESISGANVLTF.